A selection of T cell receptor beta chains follows, all from one sample in a study of OX40 agonist ivuxolimab in advanced cancers. Clones were sequenced by immunoSEQ multiplex PCR, and TCRdb holds only the in-frame ones, with some missing. The sample shows 90,000 to 95,000 clones, about 87% of them seen only once. Material: CD4+ or CD8+ T cells sorted from blood, obtained in a trial of the OX40 agonist ivuxolimab. These receptors originate from an adult with an advanced solid tumor such as melanoma, head and neck, liver or kidney cancer. Both conserved end residues are part of each CDR3. A D gene is named only where the DNA matches it firmly. Not all rows give a size; the values are once, few, many and, for expanded clones, a class.

TRBV6-5	13	.	.	TRBJ2-2	TGTGCCAGCAGTTACCGCGATGTCGGGGAGCTGTTTTTT	CASSYRDVGELFF
TRBV19	16	.	once	TRBJ2-6	TGTGCCAGTAGGGGACGGGGCCTCTCTGGGGCCAACGTCCTGACTTTC	CASRGRGLSGANVLTF
TRBV30	13	.	.	TRBJ1-2	TGTGCCTGGAGTGTAGGGGCAGTAAATGGCTACACCTTC	CAWSVGAVNGYTF
TRBV9	14	.	.	TRBJ2-3	TGTGCCAGCAGCGTATTTCCGGCGGTAGATACGCAGTATTTT	CASSVFPAVDTQYF
TRBV6-4	15	.	.	TRBJ2-6	TGTGCCAGCAGTGATACGGGCTCTGGGGCCAACGTCCTGACTTTC	CASSDTGSGANVLTF
TRBV5-4	17	.	.	TRBJ2-1	TGTGCCAGCAGCCCCCCGACTAGAGAGAAAACCTACAATGAGCAGTTCTTC	CASSPPTREKTYNEQFF
TRBV30	12	TRBD1	.	TRBJ1-5	TGTGCCTGGAACAGGGGGAATCAGCCCCAGCATTTT	CAWNRGNQPQHF
TRBV6-5	15	TRBD1	.	TRBJ2-5	TGTGCCAGCAGTTACTCGGGACAGGGGATGGAGACCCAGTACTTC	CASSYSGQGMETQYF
TRBV11-2	18	TRBD2	once	TRBJ2-1	TGTGCCAGCAGCCTCGGAAGGAGTAGCGGGAGGGCTGACAATGAGCAGTTCTTC	CASSLGRSSGRADNEQFF
TRBV11-2	14	.	.	TRBJ2-2	TGTGCCAGCAGCTTAGACAGAAACACCGGGGAGCTGTTTTTT	CASSLDRNTGELFF
TRBV6-5	15	TRBD2	once	TRBJ2-1	TGTGCCAGCAGTAAACTAGCGGGAGTTGTAGATGAGCAGTTCTTC	CASSKLAGVVDEQFF
TRBV7-2	19	.	.	TRBJ2-2	TGTGCCAGCAGCTTATTAGCCCTCCTGGGTCCCCGAAACACCGGGGAGCTGTTTTTT	CASSLLALLGPRNTGELFF
TRBV7-2	12	.	.	TRBJ1-4	TGTGCCATCGGGACCGCCGGTGAAAAACTGTTTTTT	CAIGTAGEKLFF
TRBV28	15	TRBD2	few	TRBJ2-1	TGTGCCAGCAGTTTCTTAGCGGGAGCTACGAATGAGCAGTTCTTC	CASSFLAGATNEQFF
TRBV19	15	.	.	TRBJ1-1	TGTGCCAGTAGTATGAAGGGTCGGGGTAACACTGAAGCTTTCTTT	CASSMKGRGNTEAFF
TRBV5-8	16	.	.	TRBJ1-1	TGTGCCAGCAGCTTGGTGGCAGGGCCCATGAACACTGAAGCTTTCTTT	CASSLVAGPMNTEAFF
TRBV27	12	.	.	TRBJ2-7	TGTGCCAGCAGTCGGGAGAAGAACGAGCAGTACTTC	CASSREKNEQYF
TRBV6-4	15	TRBD1	.	TRBJ2-1	TGTGCCAGCAGCCCCGGGACAGAGGCCTACAATGAGCAGTTCTTC	CASSPGTEAYNEQFF
TRBV11-2	16	.	.	TRBJ2-7	TGTGCCAGCAGCCGATACCGGGACTTATCGTCCTACGAGCAGTACTTC	CASSRYRDLSSYEQYF
TRBV10-1	16	TRBD2	.	TRBJ2-1	TGCGCCAGCAGTGAACTAGCGGGAGGGCTTTGGAATGAGCAGTTCTTC	CASSELAGGLWNEQFF
TRBV19	16	TRBD1	.	TRBJ1-4	TGTGCCAGTAAGGACAGGGCAGGGCGGACTAATGAAAAACTGTTTTTT	CASKDRAGRTNEKLFF
TRBV6-1	13	.	.	TRBJ2-3	TGTGCCAGCAGTGAAGAGACCGGGACTACGCAGTATTTT	CASSEETGTTQYF
TRBV11-3	15	.	.	TRBJ2-1	TGTGCCAGCAGCTCTGAGGGGGGCTCCTACAATGAGCAGTTCTTC	CASSSEGGSYNEQFF
TRBV20-1	11	.	.	TRBJ2-3	TGCAGTGCAGTACCGGGGGATACGCAGTATTTT	CSAVPGDTQYF
TRBV18	14	TRBD2	.	TRBJ2-7	TGTGCCAGCTCACATGAGACTAGCAGGTACGAGCAGTACTTC	CASSHETSRYEQYF
TRBV6-5	16	.	.	TRBJ2-3	TGTGCCAGCAGTTACTCCGGAGGGGTTGGGACAGATACGCAGTATTTT	CASSYSGGVGTDTQYF
TRBV5-1	12	.	few	TRBJ1-3	TGCGCCAGCAGCTCTAACGGAAACACCATATATTTT	CASSSNGNTIYF
TRBV7-9	13	.	.	TRBJ1-1	TGTGCCAGCACCCCGTCAGGGAACACTGAAGCTTTCTTT	CASTPSGNTEAFF
TRBV19	12	.	.	TRBJ2-1	TGTGCCACCTCGGACCGGTACAATGAGCAGTTCTTC	CATSDRYNEQFF
TRBV5-5	15	TRBD1	.	TRBJ2-1	TGTGCCAGCAGGCCCGGGACAGGGGTGTACAATGAGCAGTTCTTC	CASRPGTGVYNEQFF
TRBV7-9	16	TRBD2	once	TRBJ2-7	TGTGCCAGCAGCTTCCTGGGGGGGGTCGGATCCTACGAGCAGTACTTC	CASSFLGGVGSYEQYF
TRBV6-5	15	.	few	TRBJ1-3	TGTGCCAGCAGTCGAACAGCAACCTCTGGAAACACCATATATTTT	CASSRTATSGNTIYF
TRBV14	13	TRBD2	.	TRBJ2-2	TGTGCCAGCAGCCGACTAGCGTCCGGGGAGCTGTTTTTT	CASSRLASGELFF
TRBV7-2	12	.	.	TRBJ1-1	TGTGCCAGCAGTAACACTGGGGTTGGCGCTTTCTTT	CASSNTGVGAFF
TRBV2	13	TRBD1	.	TRBJ2-5	TGTGCCAGCAGCCGGGACAGCCAAGAGACCCAGTACTTC	CASSRDSQETQYF
TRBV5-1	15	.	.	TRBJ2-7	TGCGCCAGCAGCTTGGGGGGGGTGGGAACCTGGGAACAGTACTTC	CASSLGGVGTWEQYF
TRBV5-1	16	.	once	TRBJ2-7	TGCGCCAGCAGCTTGGTAGGCGGAGCGACTTCTTACGAGCAGTACTTC	CASSLVGGATSYEQYF
TRBV19	16	TRBD1	.	TRBJ1-5	TGTGCCAGTAGTGAATACAGGGGTGAGGGCAATCAGCCCCAGCATTTT	CASSEYRGEGNQPQHF
TRBV11-2	15	.	.	TRBJ1-1	TGTGCCAGCAGCCCCCGTGGAGGGGGGAACACTGAAGCTTTCTTT	CASSPRGGGNTEAFF
TRBV7-8	16	.	.	TRBJ1-5	TGTGCCAGCAGCTTATGGAGCAGAAATAGCAATCAGCCCCAGCATTTT	CASSLWSRNSNQPQHF
TRBV7-2	14	TRBD2	.	TRBJ2-1	TGTGCCAGCAGCCCCGGACTAGCGGGTCGTGAGCAGTTCTTC	CASSPGLAGREQFF
TRBV7-2	14	.	.	TRBJ2-1	TGTGCCAGCAGCCAACCGCCCAGAGCGTATGAGCAGTTCTTC	CASSQPPRAYEQFF
TRBV27	14	.	.	TRBJ1-2	TGTGCCAGCAGTTTCTCCGGTGAGGTCTATGGCTACACCTTC	CASSFSGEVYGYTF
TRBV27	13	TRBD1	few	TRBJ1-1	TGTGCCAGCAGGGATAGGGGGCACACTGAAGCTTTCTTT	CASRDRGHTEAFF
TRBV5-4	15	TRBD1	.	TRBJ1-2	TGTGCCAGCAGCTCGGGGGGGACAGGCTCCTATGGCTACACCTTC	CASSSGGTGSYGYTF
TRBV30	12	.	.	TRBJ2-7	TGTGCCTGGAGTGCAGGGGACTACGAGCAGTACTTC	CAWSAGDYEQYF
TRBV20-1	11	TRBD1	.	TRBJ2-1	TGCAGTGCTCAAGACAGGGTGGGGCAGTTCTTC	CSAQDRVGQFF
TRBV30	12	.	.	TRBJ1-5	TGTGCCTGGAGTAAGGGGGGAGGACCCCAGCATTTT	CAWSKGGGPQHF
TRBV9	16	TRBD2	.	TRBJ2-3	TGTGCCAGCAGCGTAGGAGTAGCGGGAAGCACAGATACGCAGTATTTT	CASSVGVAGSTDTQYF
TRBV7-9	15	TRBD1	.	TRBJ1-5	TGTGCCAGCAGCCGGATTGGACAGGGGGATCAGCCCCAGCATTTT	CASSRIGQGDQPQHF
TRBV19	15	.	.	TRBJ2-1	TGTGCCAGTAGTATTGACGGGAACCTTTACAATGAGCAGTTCTTC	CASSIDGNLYNEQFF
TRBV7-6	12	.	.	TRBJ2-7	TGTGCCAGCAGCTTAGTCGGCTACGAGCAGTACTTC	CASSLVGYEQYF
TRBV28	11	.	.	TRBJ1-4	TGTGCCAGCAGTCGATATGAAAAACTGTTTTTT	CASSRYEKLFF
TRBV18	13	TRBD1	.	TRBJ2-1	TGTGCCAGCGCGACAGGGTTGCGTAATGAGCAGTTCTTC	CASATGLRNEQFF